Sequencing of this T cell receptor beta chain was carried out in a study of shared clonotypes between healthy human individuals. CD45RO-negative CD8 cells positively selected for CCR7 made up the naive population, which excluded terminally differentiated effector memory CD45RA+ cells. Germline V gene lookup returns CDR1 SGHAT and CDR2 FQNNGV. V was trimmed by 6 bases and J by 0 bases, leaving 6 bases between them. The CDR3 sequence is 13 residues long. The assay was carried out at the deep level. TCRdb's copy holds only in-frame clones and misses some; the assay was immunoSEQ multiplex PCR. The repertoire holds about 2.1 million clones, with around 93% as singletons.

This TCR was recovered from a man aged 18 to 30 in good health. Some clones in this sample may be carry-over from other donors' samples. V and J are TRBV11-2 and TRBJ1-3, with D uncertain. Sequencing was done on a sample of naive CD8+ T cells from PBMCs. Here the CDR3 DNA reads TGTGCCAGCAGGCTGGGCTCTGGAAACACCATATATTTT. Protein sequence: CASRLGSGNTIYF.